These T cell receptor beta chains were read from a single sample in a study of a mutant IDH1 vaccine in newly diagnosed glioma. TCRdb's table, derived via immunoSEQ multiplex PCR, lists solely in-frame clones and lacks some. The data contain about 94,000 clones, around nine tenths of them singletons. What these receptors recognize is not known. Specimen: PBMCs, collected from a glioma patient whose treatment included an IDH1 peptide vaccine. The receptors stem from a woman aged 50 to 60 with glioma. The CDR3 runs from the conserved cysteine through the conserved F or W. D genes are given only for firm matches. Expanded clones get a size class; other rows say once, few or many, or leave the size out.

J gene	V gene	clone size	D gene	CDR3 protein	CDR3 DNA
TRBJ2-5	TRBV6-6	NA	TRBD2	CASSDSGRPQETQYF	TGTGCCAGCAGCGACAGCGGGAGGCCCCAAGAGACCCAGTACTTC
TRBJ2-1	TRBV2	NA	NA	CASRREGDEQFF	TGTGCCAGCAGGAGGGAGGGGGATGAGCAGTTCTTC
TRBJ2-7	TRBV6-6	NA	NA	CASSYSTYEQYF	TGTGCCAGCAGTTACTCCACCTACGAGCAGTACTTC
TRBJ1-5	TRBV7-8	NA	NA	CASSFGSGQHQPQHF	TGTGCCAGCAGCTTTGGGTCAGGGCAACATCAGCCCCAGCATTTT
TRBJ2-7	TRBV10-3	once	NA	CAISEYSSEQYF	TGTGCCATCAGTGAATACTCCTCCGAGCAGTACTTC
TRBJ1-1	TRBV6-6	NA	NA	CASRDQLPKNTEAFF	TGTGCCAGCAGGGACCAACTACCAAAGAACACTGAAGCTTTCTTT
TRBJ2-6	TRBV18	NA	TRBD1	CASSRDRTSGANVLTF	TGTGCCAGCTCACGGGACAGGACCTCTGGGGCCAACGTCCTGACTTTC
TRBJ1-1	TRBV27	NA	NA	CASSLSSGSEAFF	TGTGCCAGCAGTTTATCGTCCGGCAGTGAAGCTTTCTTT
TRBJ2-7	TRBV13	NA	TRBD1	CASSPQTGFANEQYF	TGTGCCAGCAGCCCCCAGACAGGGTTTGCAAACGAGCAGTACTTC
TRBJ2-5	TRBV5-1	NA	NA	CASNISPSETQYF	TGCGCCAGCAATATATCCCCCTCAGAGACCCAGTACTTC
TRBJ2-5	TRBV6-1	once	TRBD2	CASVEVRGAQYF	TGTGCCAGCGTTGAGGTCCGGGGGGCCCAGTACTTC